One TCR beta chain is described in this entry. There is no known antigen for this receptor. The record has no base qualities; no much larger clone is one base away. These data belong to a study of Ad26.COV2.S vaccination and SARS-CoV-2 variants (dated by TCRdb to the early 2020s). Turning to the overall study: Sequencing of the TCRbeta repertoire served to evaluate the specificity and breadth of SARS-CoV-2-reactive T cell receptors following Ad26.COV2.S vaccination. The TCR-sequenced set comprised approximately 32 samples: roughly 19 Ad26.COV2.S vaccine recipients, 5 placebo recipients and 8 SARS-CoV-2 convalescent individuals.

What the research found in general, with its limitations: It was noted by the authors that total T cell responses may have been underestimated by the TCR breadth and depth analyses. Compared with placebo recipients, Ad26.COV2.S recipients showed higher spike-specific TCR breadth (P = 0.0014). After vaccination, spike-specific CD8+ and CD4+ T cell responses were reported to show substantial breadth. Non-spike TCR breadth was comparable between vaccine and placebo recipients, consistent with the vaccine containing only spike.

The immunoSEQ Assay was used to sequence TCRbeta CDR3 regions. After extraction, genomic DNA underwent amplification by bias-controlled multiplex PCR, followed by high-throughput sequencing. The original methods were these. To quantify the absolute abundance of every unique TCRbeta CDR3 region, sequences were collapsed and filtered. T cell fraction was estimated by normalization of TCRbeta template counts to usable DNA, with usable DNA being measured through amplification of reference genes present in all nucleated cells. Repertoire TCRs were annotated as SARS-CoV-2-specific by exact matching of V gene, CDR3 amino acid sequence and J gene to a known reactive TCR set. The reference SARS-CoV-2 TCR set was derived from MIRA and filtered for enrichment in COVID-19-positive ImmuneCODE repertoires, a step that removed public or cross-reactive TCRs. Using the MIRA antigens, annotated TCRs were further analysed by specific ORF or by position within an ORF. Breadth was defined as the number of annotated unique rearrangements divided by the total number of unique productive rearrangements, and depth was defined as the summed frequency of the annotated unique rearrangements. TCR breadth was compared between groups using two-sided Wilcoxon rank-sum tests. Imported from immuneACCESS, the table was reduced by TCRdb to in-frame sequences with V and J called. These copies leave out some clones; in studies compared against another copy, an unresolved V gene accounts for under half, and the cause of the remainder is not known. Clonal size and the V and J genes are those of that table, whereas D and trimming came from the DNA. The sample profile shows approximately 340,000 clones; under 95% of them were found once. The ten largest account for 3.9% of the sample.

Deletion took 8 bases off V and 3 bases off J, with a span of 17 bases between the germline ends. Via the germline V gene, CDR1 is ENHRY and CDR2 SYGVKD. Including the terminal cysteine and phenylalanine, the CDR3 comprises 15 residues. This entry keeps only the CDR3 DNA: 45 bases, framed from base 1. What the time point label conveys for this sample: individuals recovered from natural SARS-CoV-2 infection. The chain links TRBV10-3 with TRBJ1-5; TRBD1 is possibly the D segment (6 matching bases). The sequence came from a human donor who had recovered from COVID-19. The sample consisted of peripheral blood, taken after recovery from COVID-19. The CDR3 loop reads CAIAEGAGDNQPQHF. The DNA sequence is TGTGCCATCGCCGAAGGGGCAGGGGACAATCAGCCCCAGCATTTT.